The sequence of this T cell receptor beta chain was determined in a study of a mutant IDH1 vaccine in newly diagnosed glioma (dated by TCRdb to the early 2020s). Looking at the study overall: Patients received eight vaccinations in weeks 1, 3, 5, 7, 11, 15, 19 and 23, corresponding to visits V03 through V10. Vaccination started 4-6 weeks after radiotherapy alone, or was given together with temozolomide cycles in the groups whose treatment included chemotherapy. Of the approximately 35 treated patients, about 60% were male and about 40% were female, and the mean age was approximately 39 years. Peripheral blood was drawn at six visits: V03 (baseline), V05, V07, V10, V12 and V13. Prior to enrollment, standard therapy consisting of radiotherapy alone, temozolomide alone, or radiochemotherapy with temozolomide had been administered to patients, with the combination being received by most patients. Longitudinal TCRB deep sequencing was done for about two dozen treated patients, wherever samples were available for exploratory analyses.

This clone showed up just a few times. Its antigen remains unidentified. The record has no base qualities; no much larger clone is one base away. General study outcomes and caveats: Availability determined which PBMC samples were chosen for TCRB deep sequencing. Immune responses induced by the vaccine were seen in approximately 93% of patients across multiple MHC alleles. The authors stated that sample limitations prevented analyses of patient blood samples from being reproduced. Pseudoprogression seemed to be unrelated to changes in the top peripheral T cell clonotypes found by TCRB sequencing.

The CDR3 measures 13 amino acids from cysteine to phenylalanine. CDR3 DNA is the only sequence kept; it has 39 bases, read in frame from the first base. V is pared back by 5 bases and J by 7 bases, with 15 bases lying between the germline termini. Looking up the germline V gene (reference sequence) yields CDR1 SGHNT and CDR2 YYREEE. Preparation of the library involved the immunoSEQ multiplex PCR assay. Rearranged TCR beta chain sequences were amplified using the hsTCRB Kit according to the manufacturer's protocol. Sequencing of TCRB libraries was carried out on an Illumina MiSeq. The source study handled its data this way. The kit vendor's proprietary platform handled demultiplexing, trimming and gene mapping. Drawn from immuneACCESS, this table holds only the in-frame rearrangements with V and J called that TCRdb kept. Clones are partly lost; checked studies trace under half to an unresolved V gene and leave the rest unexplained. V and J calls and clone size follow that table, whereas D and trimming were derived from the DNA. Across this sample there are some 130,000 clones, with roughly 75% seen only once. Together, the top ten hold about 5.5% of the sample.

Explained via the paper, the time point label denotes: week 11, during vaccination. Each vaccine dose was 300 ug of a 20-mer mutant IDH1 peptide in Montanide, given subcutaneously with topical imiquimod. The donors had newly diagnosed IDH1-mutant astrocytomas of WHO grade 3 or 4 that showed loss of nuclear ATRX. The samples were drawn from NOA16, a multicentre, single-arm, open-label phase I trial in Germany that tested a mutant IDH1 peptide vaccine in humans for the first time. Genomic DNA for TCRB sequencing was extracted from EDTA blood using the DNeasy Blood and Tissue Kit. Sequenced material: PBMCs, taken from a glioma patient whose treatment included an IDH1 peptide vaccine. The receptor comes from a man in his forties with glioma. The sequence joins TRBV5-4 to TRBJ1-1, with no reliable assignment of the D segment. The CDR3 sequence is CASSPRTALEAFF. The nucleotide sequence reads TGTGCCAGCAGTCCACGGACTGCTCTTGAAGCTTTCTTT.